These T cell receptor beta chains were read from a single sample in a study of blood T cell repertoires in COVID-19. TCRdb's table, derived via immunoSEQ multiplex PCR, lists solely in-frame clones and lacks some. The sample carries about 200,000 clones, approximately 88% recorded once. The sample taken for sequencing was peripheral blood. The source is a man in his forties with acute or convalescent COVID-19. The CDR3 runs from the conserved cysteine through the conserved F or W. A D gene is named only where the DNA matches it firmly. Rows give clone size only sometimes, using once, few, many, or a class for an expanded clone.

>NA|TRBV28|NA|TRBJ1-2
CATTSYGYTF
TGTGCCACAACCAGCTATGGCTACACCTTC
>NA|TRBV6-1|TRBD1|TRBJ2-5
CASSEAVTGYQTQYF
TGTGCCAGCAGTGAAGCAGTGACAGGGTATCAGACCCAGTACTTC
>NA|TRBV11-2|TRBD1|TRBJ2-7
CASSPGGSSRREQYF
TGTGCCAGCAGCCCAGGGGGATCCTCTCGTAGGGAGCAGTACTTC
>NA|TRBV5-6|TRBD1|TRBJ1-2
CASSSLTGSHGYTF
TGTGCCAGCAGCTCCCTGACAGGGTCGCATGGCTACACCTTC
>NA|TRBV6-5|NA|TRBJ1-5
CASSYDGSSNQPQHF
TGTGCCAGCAGTTACGATGGTAGTAGCAATCAGCCCCAGCATTTT
>NA|TRBV9|TRBD2|TRBJ2-1
CASSSRTSGVYNEQFF
TGTGCCAGCAGCTCTCGGACTAGCGGGGTTTACAATGAGCAGTTCTTC
>NA|TRBV5-1|TRBD1|TRBJ2-7
CASSSGGDRGSYEQYF
TGCGCCAGCAGCTCCGGGGGGGACAGGGGATCCTACGAGCAGTACTTC
>NA|TRBV7-9|NA|TRBJ1-5
CASSLGSGLVQPQHF
TGTGCCAGCAGCTTAGGGTCAGGGTTGGTGCAGCCCCAGCATTTT
>NA|TRBV11-2|NA|TRBJ1-1
CASSLGRSGKTAFF
TGTGCCAGCAGCTTAGGTAGGTCAGGGAAGACAGCTTTCTTT
>once|TRBV5-1|NA|TRBJ2-5
CASSLGPLRETQYF
TGCGCCAGCAGCTTGGGTCCCTTGCGAGAGACCCAGTACTTC
>once|TRBV5-6|NA|TRBJ2-7
CASSLGQQAYEQYF
TGTGCCAGCAGCTTGGGACAGCAAGCCTACGAGCAGTACTTC
>once|TRBV30|TRBD2|TRBJ2-1
CAYLSGRLSSYNEQFF
TGTGCCTACCTTAGCGGGCGTCTGAGCTCCTACAATGAGCAGTTCTTC
>NA|TRBV3-1/TRBV3-2|TRBD2|TRBJ2-1
CASSQHFSPHSSGRGQFF
TGTGCCAGCAGCCAGCATTTTTCACCTCATTCTAGCGGCCGGGGGCAGTTCTTC
>NA|TRBV7-9|NA|TRBJ2-7
CASSLATDEQYF
TGTGCCAGCAGCTTAGCCACAGACGAGCAGTACTTC
>NA|TRBV2|NA|TRBJ1-2
CASTGENYGYTF
TGTGCCAGCACGGGTGAGAACTATGGCTACACCTTC
>once|TRBV6-5|TRBD1|TRBJ1-2
CASSLDRGQYGYTF
TGTGCCAGCTCCTTGGACAGGGGGCAATATGGCTACACCTTC
>NA|TRBV2|NA|TRBJ1-5
CASRLGLRQPQHF
TGTGCCAGCAGACTCGGACTGCGGCAGCCCCAGCATTTT
>few|TRBV19|NA|TRBJ2-7
CASSINGAGEQYF
TGTGCCAGTAGTATAAATGGGGCGGGGGAGCAGTACTTC
>NA|TRBV10-3|NA|TRBJ1-1
CATAGGAERSEAFF
TGTGCCACCGCGGGGGGGGCCGAGCGGTCCGAAGCTTTCTTT
>few|TRBV6-2/TRBV6-3|NA|TRBJ2-3
CASSPRGGFSTDTQYF
TGTGCCAGCAGCCCTAGAGGCGGGTTTAGCACAGATACGCAGTATTTT
>NA|TRBV12-3/TRBV12-4|NA|TRBJ1-6
CASNHLRDSPLHF
TGTGCCAGCAACCATCTACGGGATTCACCCCTCCACTTT
>NA|TRBV5-5|NA|TRBJ1-3
CASSLDGDSGNTIYF
TGTGCCAGCAGCCTCGACGGAGACTCTGGAAACACCATATATTTT
>NA|TRBV11-2|NA|TRBJ2-3
CASSLMKAGTDTQYF
TGTGCCAGCAGCTTAATGAAGGCAGGTACAGATACGCAGTATTTT
>NA|TRBV2|NA|TRBJ1-6
CASSEAEAARSPLHF
TGTGCCAGCAGTGAAGCGGAGGCTGCGCGTTCACCCCTCCACTTT
>NA|TRBV6-2/TRBV6-3|NA|TRBJ2-6
CASSYPGPFSGANVLTF
TGTGCCAGCAGTTACCCTGGGCCTTTCTCTGGGGCCAACGTCCTGACTTTC
>few|TRBV5-6|TRBD1|TRBJ1-4
CASSAAGTGPEKLFF
TGTGCCAGCAGCGCGGCCGGGACAGGGCCTGAAAAACTGTTTTTT
>NA|TRBV19|NA|TRBJ2-1
CASSMGQRKFF
TGTGCCAGTAGTATGGGGCAGAGGAAGTTCTTC
>NA|TRBV28|TRBD1|TRBJ1-4
CASAGTGNEKLFF
TGTGCCAGCGCGGGGACAGGGAATGAAAAACTGTTTTTT
>NA|TRBV24-1|NA|TRBJ1-5
CATCSPREEPQHF
TGTGCCACCTGCAGCCCCCGTGAGGAGCCCCAGCATTTT
>NA|TRBV19|TRBD1|TRBJ1-4
CASSTSGQGARGEKLFF
TGTGCCAGTAGTACTTCGGGACAGGGGGCGCGAGGTGAAAAACTGTTTTTT
>NA|TRBV29-1|NA|TRBJ2-7
CSAGLSTQQYF
TGCAGCGCTGGACTATCTACCCAGCAGTACTTC
>NA|TRBV7-9|NA|TRBJ2-6
CASSLRPNSGANVLTF
TGTGCCAGCAGCTTGAGGCCGAACTCTGGGGCCAACGTCCTGACTTTC
>NA|TRBV5-1|NA|TRBJ2-7
CASSLRGRGMSYEQYF
TGCGCCAGCAGCTTGCGGGGCAGGGGTATGTCCTACGAGCAGTACTTC
>NA|TRBV7-9|NA|TRBJ1-1
CASSTMGGYTEAFF
TGTGCCAGCAGCACTATGGGGGGGTACACTGAAGCTTTCTTT
>NA|TRBV30|NA|TRBJ1-1
CAWSGHRSMNTEAFF
TGTGCCTGGAGTGGCCACAGGTCCATGAACACTGAAGCTTTCTTT
>NA|TRBV27|NA|TRBJ1-2
CASSLSEVYGYTF
TGTGCCAGCAGTTTATCGGAGGTTTACGGCTACACCTTC
>NA|TRBV28|TRBD1|TRBJ2-7
CASSFYRTGSYEQYF
TGTGCCAGCAGTTTTTATAGGACAGGGAGCTACGAGCAGTACTTC
>NA|TRBV14|NA|TRBJ2-2
CASSQTRAGELFF
TGTGCCAGCAGCCAAACGAGGGCCGGGGAGCTGTTTTTT
>NA|TRBV27|TRBD1|TRBJ2-7
CASSSSPGTGPYEQYF
TGTGCCAGCAGTTCCTCTCCCGGGACAGGGCCCTACGAGCAGTACTTC
>NA|TRBV11-2|NA|TRBJ1-2
CASSKTGPDYGYTF
TGTGCCAGCAGCAAGACAGGCCCGGACTATGGCTACACCTTC
>NA|TRBV3-1/TRBV3-2|TRBD2|TRBJ2-1
CASSQVGLAGGGEQFF
TGTGCCAGCAGCCAAGTAGGACTAGCGGGAGGGGGTGAGCAGTTCTTC
>NA|TRBV5-5|NA|TRBJ2-5
CASSRRGFEETQYF
TGTGCCAGCAGCCGCCGGGGATTCGAGGAGACCCAGTACTTC